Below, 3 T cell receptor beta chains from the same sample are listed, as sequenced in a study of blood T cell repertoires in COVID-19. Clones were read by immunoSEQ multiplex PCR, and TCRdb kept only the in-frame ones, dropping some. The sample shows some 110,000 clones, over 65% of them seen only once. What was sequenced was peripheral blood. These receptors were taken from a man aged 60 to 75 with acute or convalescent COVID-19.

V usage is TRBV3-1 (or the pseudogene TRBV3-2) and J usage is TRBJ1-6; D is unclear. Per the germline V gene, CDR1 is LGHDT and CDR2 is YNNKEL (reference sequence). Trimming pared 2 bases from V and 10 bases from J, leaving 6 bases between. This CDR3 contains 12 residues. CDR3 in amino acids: CASSQPLSPLHF. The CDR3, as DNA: TGTGCCAGCAGCCAACCCTTATCACCCCTCCACTTT.

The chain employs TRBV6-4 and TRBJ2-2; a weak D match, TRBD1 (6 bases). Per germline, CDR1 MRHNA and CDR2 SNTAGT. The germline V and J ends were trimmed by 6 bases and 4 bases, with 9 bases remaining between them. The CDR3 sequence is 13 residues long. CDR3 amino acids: CASSRDITGELFF. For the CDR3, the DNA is TGTGCCAGCAGCCGGGACATCACCGGGGAGCTGTTTTTT.

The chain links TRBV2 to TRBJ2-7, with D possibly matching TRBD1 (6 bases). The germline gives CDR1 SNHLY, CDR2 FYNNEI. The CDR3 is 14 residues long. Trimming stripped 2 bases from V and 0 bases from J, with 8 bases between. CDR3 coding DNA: TGTGCCAGCAGTGAAAGGACAGACTCCTACGAGCAGTACGTC. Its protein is CASSERTDSYEQYV.